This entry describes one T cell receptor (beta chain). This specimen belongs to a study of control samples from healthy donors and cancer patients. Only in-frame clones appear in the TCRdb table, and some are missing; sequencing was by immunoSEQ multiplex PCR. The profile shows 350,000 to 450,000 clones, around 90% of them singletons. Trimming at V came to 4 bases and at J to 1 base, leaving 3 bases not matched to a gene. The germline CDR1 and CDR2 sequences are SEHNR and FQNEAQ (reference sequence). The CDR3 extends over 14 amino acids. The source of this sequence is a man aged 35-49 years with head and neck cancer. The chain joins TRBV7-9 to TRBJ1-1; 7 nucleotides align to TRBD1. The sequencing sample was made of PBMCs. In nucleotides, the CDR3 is TGTGCCAGCAGCTGGCAGGGGGGGAACACTGAAGCTTTCTTT. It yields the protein CASSWQGGNTEAFF.